Sequencing of this TCR beta chain was carried out in a study of OX40 agonist ivuxolimab in advanced cancers. Study overall: All patients had ivuxolimab intravenously every 2 weeks at 0.01 to 10 mg/kg. Dose-escalation patients suffered from hepatocellular carcinoma, melanoma, renal cell or head and neck cancer.

Using immunoSEQ multiplex PCR, the repertoire was profiled, and TCRdb retains in-frame clones only, with some absent. The sample lists 55,000 to 65,000 clones, 88% occurring once. Patients were ruled out by autoimmune disease history or systemic immunosuppression. CDR1 is MNHEY and CDR2 is SMNVEV in the germline V gene (reference sequence). CDR3 length: 14 amino acids. V lost 3 bases and J 2 bases, leaving 8 bases between the germline ends. The TCR comes from an adult with an advanced solid tumor such as melanoma, head and neck, liver or kidney cancer. The genes are TRBV27 and TRBJ1-5; D is uncertain. Specimen: CD4+ or CD8+ T cells sorted from blood, collected in a trial of the OX40 agonist ivuxolimab. In nucleotides, the CDR3 is TGTGCCAGCAGTTTGGAGGGAGGCAATCAGCCCCAGCATTTT. Translating gives CASSLEGGNQPQHF.